Presented here are 20 T cell receptor beta chains from one specimen sequenced in a study of blood T cell repertoires in COVID-19. The data were produced by immunoSEQ multiplex PCR, yet TCRdb's version contains in-frame clones alone and is incomplete. This table has over 100,000 clones, roughly 89% appearing once. The specimen sequenced was peripheral blood. These receptors were collected from a human donor with acute or convalescent COVID-19. The donor label of this sample is uncertain.

The chain recombines TRBV27 with TRBJ2-1; D unclear. CDR1 is MNHEY, CDR2 SMNVEV, per germline (reference sequence). This CDR3 region has 13 residues. V lost 7 bases to trimming and J lost 12 bases, with 19 bases between them. The CDR3, as DNA: TGTGCCAGCATGCCCCAAACACTATCCGGGCAGTTCTTC. Translation: CASMPQTLSGQFF.

V is TRBV28 and J is TRBJ2-7; 10 bases agree with TRBD2. Germline V gene data show CDR1 as MDHEN and CDR2 as SYDVKM. V lost 5 bases and J lost 4; bases outside the gene matches: 11. This CDR3 spans 16 amino acids. Here the CDR3 reads CASSPPGTSVLYEQYF. The CDR3 DNA follows: TGTGCCAGCAGTCCGCCCGGGACTAGCGTTTTGTACGAGCAGTACTTC. The full variable domain, completed using reference TRBV28 and TRBJ2-7, is DVKVTQSSRYLVKRTGEKVFLECVQDMDHENMFWYRQDPGLGLRLIYFSYDVKMKEKGDIPEGYSVSREKKERFSLILESASTNQTSMYLCASSPPGTSVLYEQYFGPGTRLTVT.

The chain couples TRBV7-7 to TRBJ2-1, with 9 bases matching TRBD2. There are 15 residues in the CDR3. The germline gives CDR1 SSHAT, CDR2 FNYEAQ (reference sequence). Trimming at V came to 1 base and at J to 9 bases, leaving 7 bases not matched to a gene. The CDR3 reads CASSLGASGVAEQFF. CDR3 DNA sequence: TGTGCCAGCAGCTTAGGGGCTAGCGGGGTGGCTGAGCAGTTCTTC.

This rearrangement joins TRBV6-5 to TRBJ1-1, with D possibly TRBD1 on 5 matching bases. Per the germline V gene, CDR1 is MNHEY and CDR2 is SVGAGI. The CDR3 sequence is 12 residues long. The ends were cut back, 2 bases at V and 8 bases at J, with 9 bases in the middle. CDR3 coding DNA: TGTGCCAGCAGTTACATTCAGGGCGAAGCTTTCTTT. This translates into CASSYIQGEAFF.

The chain couples TRBV5-4 to TRBJ1-2; 12 nucleotides align to TRBD1. Germline trimming cut 4 bases from V and 4 bases from J; bases unmatched to any gene: 11. CDR3 length: 17 amino acids. Germline values: CDR1 SGHNT, CDR2 YYREEE (reference sequence). The CDR3 coding sequence is TGTGCCAGCAGCCATCCCGGGACAGGGGGCGCCGGCTATGGCTACACCTTC. Translated: CASSHPGTGGAGYGYTF.

DNA of the CDR3: TGTGCCAGCAGCCAAGGACAGAGCTACGAGCAGTACTTC. Translation: CASSQGQSYEQYF. This chain joins TRBV6-2 or TRBV6-3 and TRBJ2-7; D possibly corresponds to TRBD1 (6 bases). The V and J ends lost 6 bases and 3 bases respectively, with 12 bases between them. This CDR3 has 13 amino acids. The V gene's germline CDR1 is MNHEY and CDR2 SVGEGT.

This clone was seen once. The chain couples TRBV29-1 to TRBJ1-1; tentative D call: TRBD1 (6 bases). Per germline, CDR1 SQVTM and CDR2 ANQGSEA. The CDR3 totals 14 residues. The V and J ends lost 5 bases and 3 bases respectively, with 16 bases between them. In DNA, the CDR3 is TGCAGCGTTCGGGTGGGGGCGCCGGACACTGAAGCTTTCTTT. Protein product: CSVRVGAPDTEAFF. Combining the CDR3 with reference TRBV29-1 and TRBJ1-1 gives the whole variable domain SAVISQKPSRDICQRGTSLTIQCQVDSQVTMMFWYRQQPGQSLTLIATANQGSEATYESGFVIDKFPISRPNLTFSTLTVSNMSPEDSSIYLCSVRVGAPDTEAFFGQGTRLTVV.

This rearrangement joins TRBV27 to TRBJ2-7; 7 bases line up with TRBD1. J was trimmed by 5 bases and V by 4 bases; bases with no gene match: 8. Looked up from germline, CDR1 is MNHEY and CDR2 is SMNVEV (reference sequence). CDR3 length: 14 residues. The CDR3 DNA reads as TGTGCCAGCAGTTCTTGGACAGGAAAGGACGAGCAGTACTTC. It yields the protein CASSSWTGKDEQYF.

The rearrangement uses TRBV12-3 or TRBV12-4 and TRBJ2-7; no clear D gene. Trimming cost V 5 bases and J 6 bases, with 8 bases left between them. The CDR3 has 11 amino acids. The DNA for the CDR3 is TGTGCCAGCAGTCATGCCGGCGAGCAGTACTTC. This encodes CASSHAGEQYF.

The chain combines TRBV18 with TRBJ2-3; D not resolved. Germline assignment: CDR1 KGHSH and CDR2 LQKENI. V was trimmed by 0 bases and J by 3 bases, leaving 10 bases between them. The CDR3 has 15 residues. This CDR3 is CASSPPLYRTDTQYF. Here the CDR3 DNA reads TGTGCCAGCTCACCACCCCTCTACAGAACAGATACGCAGTATTTT.

This sequence joins TRBV6-1 and TRBJ2-7; 9 bases match TRBD2. CDR3 size: 16 residues. The V and J ends lost 4 bases and 2 bases, in that order; junction bases with no gene match: 9. The germline gives CDR1 MNHNS, CDR2 SASEGT. DNA of the CDR3: TGTGCCAGCAGTGCCGGTGGGACTAGCTTCACCTACGAGCAGTACTTC. It translates to CASSAGGTSFTYEQYF.

CDR3 sequence: CASRPTGSNQPQHF. The CDR3, as DNA: TGTGCCAGCAGGCCGACAGGGAGCAATCAGCCCCAGCATTTT. The V call is TRBV27, the J call TRBJ1-5; 7 bases align to TRBD1. The CDR3 loop spans 14 amino acids. Germline V gene sequence: CDR1 MNHEY, CDR2 SMNVEV (reference sequence). The junction had 3 bases not matched to a gene; V was cut back by 6 bases and J by 1 base.

The chain joins TRBV5-1 to TRBJ2-7; 11 positions match TRBD1. The CDR3 loop spans 14 amino acids. CDR1 and CDR2 (germline): SGHRS, YFSETQ. Germline trimming cut 4 bases from V and 7 bases from J; bases unmatched to any gene: 7. The DNA for the CDR3 is TGCGCCAGCAGCCAGGGACAGGGGGGACGGGAGCAGTACTTC. It yields the protein CASSQGQGGREQYF.

The chain carries TRBV5-6 and TRBJ2-5; 10 nucleotides align to TRBD2. Trimming removed 0 bases from V and 4 bases from J; junction bases left unmatched: 3. Germline lookup yields CDR1 SGHDT and CDR2 YYEEEE. The CDR3 has 15 amino acids. CDR3 sequence reads: CASSLASGGLETQYF. For the CDR3, the DNA is TGTGCCAGCAGCTTGGCTAGCGGGGGTTTAGAGACCCAGTACTTC.

The chain recombines TRBV5-5 with TRBJ2-3; D may be TRBD1 (5 bases). The V gene lost 5 bases and the J gene lost 4 bases, with 8 bases spanning the gap. CDR1 SGHKS and CDR2 YYEKEE come from the germline V gene (reference sequence). This CDR3 has 12 residues. The CDR3 region is CASSPGPDTQYF. The CDR3 nucleotides are TGTGCCAGCAGTCCAGGGCCAGATACGCAGTATTTT.

A single count supports this clone. The genes are TRBV29-1 and TRBJ1-5; D is possibly TRBD1 (5 bases). This CDR3 is 14 amino acids long. The germline gives CDR1 SQVTM, CDR2 ANQGSEA. Trimming left V 5 bases short and J 2 bases short, with 13 bases between. CDR3 in amino acids: CSVSGGRGNQPQHF. DNA of the CDR3: TGCAGCGTTAGCGGGGGTCGGGGCAATCAGCCCCAGCATTTT. The variable domain in full, with the rest retrieved from reference TRBV29-1 and TRBJ1-5, is SAVISQKPSRDICQRGTSLTIQCQVDSQVTMMFWYRQQPGQSLTLIATANQGSEATYESGFVIDKFPISRPNLTFSTLTVSNMSPEDSSIYLCSVSGGRGNQPQHFGDGTRLSIL.

V is TRBV4-2 and J is TRBJ1-2; TRBD1 is a possible D gene (6 bases). Germline V gene sequence: CDR1 LGHNA, CDR2 YNFKEQ. The ends were cut back, 0 bases at V and 2 bases at J, with 16 bases in the middle. This CDR3 contains 17 residues. The CDR3: CASSQEVGQNPNYGYTF. The CDR3, as DNA: TGTGCCAGCAGCCAAGAAGTAGGACAGAACCCGAACTATGGCTACACCTTC.

The rearrangement links TRBV1 to TRBJ1-2; the tabulated D call, TRBD1, remains unverified against the DNA. TRBV1 counts as a pseudogene. This CDR3 comprises 16 residues. Here the CDR3 reads CTSSQSLRTSDYGYTF. The CDR3 nucleotides are TGCACCAGCAGCCAAAGTCTTCGGACATCGGACTATGGCTACACCTTC.

The chain uses TRBV6-5 and TRBJ2-7, with D possibly being TRBD1 (6 bases). The germline V gene encodes CDR1 MNHEY and CDR2 SVGAGI. The CDR3 has 11 residues. V was pared by 8 bases and J by 7 bases, with 12 bases between. CDR3 nucleotide sequence: TGTGCCAGCGCTCACAGGGCAGAGCAGTACTTC. Translating it yields CASAHRAEQYF.

A few counts support this clone. In DNA, the CDR3 is TGTGCCAGTAGTATTAGCGGGGCTAGCACAGATACGCAGTATTTT. The encoded protein is CASSISGASTDTQYF. The genes are TRBV19 and TRBJ2-3, with 8 bases matching TRBD2. J gave up 0 bases and V 3 bases, and 2 bases lay outside the gene matches. Germline assignment: CDR1 LNHDA and CDR2 SQIVND (reference sequence). CDR3 length: 15 amino acids.